The next 28 T cell receptor beta chains were all read from a single sample in a study of post-analysis software for immune sequencing data. Carried by the TCR beta cDNA libraries were unique molecular identifiers. TCRdb passed the PCR reads through MiXCR, listing each CDR3 protein once. This repertoire shows roughly 150,000 distinct CDR3 sequences, around 34% found once; its top ten account for roughly 28%. The material sequenced was blood, taken after autologous hematopoietic stem cell transplantation. The receptors come from a girl aged 10-17 years with multiple sclerosis.

This sequence joins TRBV7-3 and TRBJ2-1; D gene unclear. This CDR3 region has 13 residues. Germline CDR1 is SGHTA and CDR2 is FQGTGA. Trimming removed 4 bases at V and 7 bases at J, with 11 bases between. DNA of the CDR3: TGTGCCAGCAGCTCCCTTAACTCAAATGAGCAGTTCTTC. Its translation: CASSSLNSNEQFF.

This clonotype has a handful of counts. This chain connects TRBV6-6 to TRBJ2-7; D unclear. The germline V gene encodes CDR1 MNHNY and CDR2 SVGAGI (reference sequence). This CDR3 contains 15 residues. V gave up 2 bases and J gave up 1 base, with 12 bases separating them. The CDR3 region is CASSYPPDGSYEQYF. The CDR3 DNA sequence: TGTGCCAGCAGTTACCCCCCGGACGGTTCCTACGAGCAGTACTTC.

This sequence joins TRBV5-6 and TRBJ2-1; 8 bases line up with TRBD2. V lost 0 bases to trimming and J lost 3 bases; unmatched junction nucleotides: 2. This CDR3 has 15 amino acids. Germline-derived CDR1 and CDR2 are SGHDT and YYEEEE. CDR3 amino acids: CASSLERGYYNEQFF. CDR3 bases: TGTGCCAGCAGCTTGGAGCGGGGGTACTACAATGAGCAGTTCTTC.

This clonotype was recorded many times. The V and J genes are TRBV6-5 and TRBJ1-4; D gene uncertain. The CDR3 sequence is 13 residues long. Germline V lookup: CDR1 MNHEY, CDR2 SVGAGI. The ends were cut back, 3 bases at V and 7 bases at J, with 9 bases in the middle. The DNA for the CDR3 is TGTGCCAGCAGTTATGGAGGTTCTGAAAAACTGTTTTTT. This codes for CASSYGGSEKLFF.

The chain uses TRBV20-1 and TRBJ2-3; unclear D gene. V was pared by 5 bases and J by 2 bases, with 17 bases between. Germline assignment: CDR1 DFQATT and CDR2 SNEGSKA (reference sequence). The length of the CDR3 is 15 residues. The CDR3 loop reads CSARRSPLHTDTQYF. The CDR3 DNA is TGCAGTGCTCGAAGGAGCCCCCTACACACAGATACGCAGTATTTT.

The chain uses TRBV12-3 or TRBV12-4 and TRBJ2-3; D is unclear. The CDR3 consists of 16 residues. Between the trimmed V and J ends, which lost 6 bases and 6 bases, there was a span of 22 bases. The CDR3 region is CASRTGWKGRDDTQYF. CDR3 nucleotides: TGTGCCAGCAGAACGGGTTGGAAGGGCAGAGACGATACGCAGTATTTT.

This clonotype occurred a few times. The J gene is TRBJ2-3, the V gene TRBV7-2; TRBD2 matches at 11 bases. Germline values: CDR1 SGHTA, CDR2 FQGNSA. CDR3 length equals 15 residues. V lost 3 bases, J lost 4 bases, and 3 bases stayed unmatched. The CDR3 coding sequence is TGTGCCAGCAGCTTTTTAGCGGGGGGGGCAGATACGCAGTATTTT. Protein: CASSFLAGGADTQYF.

The chain joins TRBV4-3 to TRBJ2-4, with 8 bases identical to TRBD2. CDR1 and CDR2 from the germline V gene are LGHNA and YSLEER. V lost 0 bases, J lost 6 bases, and 4 bases stayed unmatched. This CDR3 is built from 15 residues. In DNA, the CDR3 is TGCGCCAGCAGCCAAGAAGCGGGAGTCGGAAACATTCAGTACTTC. As protein: CASSQEAGVGNIQYF.

The sample holds one count of this clonotype. The rearrangement joins TRBV15 to TRBJ2-1; D possibly corresponds to TRBD2 (5 bases). Trimming took 1 base from V and 13 from J, leaving 23 bases between them. The CDR3 has 16 amino acids. From germline, CDR1 is LNHNV and CDR2 YYDKDF (reference sequence). DNA of the CDR3: TGTGCCACCAGCAGAGCTCCCGGGGTAACCATGGAGACCCAGTTCTTC. It translates to CATSRAPGVTMETQFF.

This clonotype has at least ten counts. This chain uses TRBV6-2 or TRBV6-3 with TRBJ2-1, with 8 positions matching TRBD2. The CDR3 runs to 16 residues. The trim removed 6 bases at V and 9 bases at J, leaving 16 bases unmatched. The germline V gene has CDR1 MNHEY and CDR2 SVGEGT. The DNA for the CDR3 is TGTGCCAGCAGAAAGCGGCTAGCGGGCCTGGGGGGTGAGCAGTTCTTC. Translated, it gives CASRKRLAGLGGEQFF.

V and J are TRBV7-2 and TRBJ1-5; no clear D. Trimming stripped 4 bases from V and 5 bases from J, with 12 bases between. CDR3 length: 14 amino acids. CDR1 is SGHTA and CDR2 is FQGNSA in the germline V gene. The CDR3 bases are TGTGCCAGCAGCTCGATAGGGATGCATCAGCCCCAGCATTTT. Its translation: CASSSIGMHQPQHF.

This chain links TRBV20-1 with TRBJ1-4; D unclear. CDR3 length: 13 amino acids. Between the trimmed V and J ends, which lost 6 bases and 8 bases, there was a span of 16 bases. The germline gives CDR1 DFQATT, CDR2 SNEGSKA (reference sequence). The CDR3 reads CSAPNGGYEKLFF. The CDR3 nucleotides read TGCAGTGCCCCAAACGGAGGTTACGAAAAACTGTTTTTT.

A note on this clonotype: One base away lies a much larger clone, so this may be a sequencing read error. This chain uses TRBV27 with TRBJ2-4; 11 nucleotides agree with TRBD1. TRBJ2-7 matches the DNA end more closely, so the J call is doubtful. Germline V gene lookup returns CDR1 MNHEY and CDR2 SMNVEV (reference sequence). This CDR3 has 17 residues. The CDR3 region is CASSLGGQGVLPCEQYF. The CDR3 nucleotides read TGTGCCAGCAGTTTAGGGGGACAGGGGGTCCTACCCTGCGAGCAGTACTTC.

The chain carries TRBV28 and TRBJ2-7, with no clear D. Germline CDR1 MDHEN, CDR2 SYDVKM. V dropped 7 bases and J dropped 0 bases, with 10 bases sitting between them. The CDR3 consists of 13 residues. CDR3 sequence: CASKTRISYEQYF. The CDR3 DNA is TGTGCCAGCAAAACCCGTATCTCCTACGAGCAGTACTTC.

The rearrangement links TRBV6-2 or TRBV6-3 to TRBJ1-5; no clear D gene. The V gene lost 6 bases and the J gene lost 2 bases, with 14 bases spanning the gap. Per the germline V gene, CDR1 is MNHEY and CDR2 is SVGEGT. This CDR3 region has 15 residues. Written as DNA, the CDR3 is TGTGCCAGCAGAGAGGCGGCTTTGGGCAATCAGCCCCAGCATTTT. It encodes CASREAALGNQPQHF.

The rearrangement uses TRBV6-5 and TRBJ2-1, with D possibly being TRBD1 (6 bases). This CDR3 has 14 amino acids. Germline V CDR1 and CDR2: MNHEY, SVGAGI. Trimming removed 6 bases from V and 4 bases from J, with 13 bases in between. The DNA of the CDR3 is TGTGCCAGCAGCGTCCAGGGGTGGTACAATGAGCAGTTCTTC. This translates into CASSVQGWYNEQFF.

This clonotype was seen repeatedly, ten times or more. This chain links TRBV6-5 with TRBJ2-1; perhaps TRBD2 as D (6 bases). Germline V gene lookup returns CDR1 MNHEY and CDR2 SVGAGI. Trimming removed 6 bases at V and 6 bases at J, with 12 bases between. The CDR3 is made up of 13 amino acids. CDR3 in amino acids: CASSARGGNEQFF. CDR3 DNA sequence: TGTGCCAGCAGCGCTAGGGGAGGCAATGAGCAGTTCTTC.

This chain joins TRBV6-2 or TRBV6-3 and TRBJ2-1; D might be TRBD2 (5 bases). Trimming stripped 7 bases from V and 1 base from J, with 11 bases between. The CDR3 runs to 14 residues. Germline V gene sequence: CDR1 MNHEY, CDR2 SVGEGT. The CDR3 nucleotides are TGTGCCAGCATCAGCGGCCAGTCCTACAATGAGCAGTTCTTC. Translating it yields CASISGQSYNEQFF.

This clonotype has more than one count but fewer than ten. The V and J genes are TRBV19 and TRBJ2-7; D is perhaps TRBD2 (6 bases). The CDR3 length is 13 residues. Germline values: CDR1 LNHDA, CDR2 SQIVND (reference sequence). The V gene lost 9 bases and the J gene lost 0 bases, with 12 bases spanning the gap. This CDR3 reads CASSPGLSYEQYF. CDR3 coding DNA: TGTGCCAGCAGCCCGGGACTCTCCTACGAGCAGTACTTC. Looking up the rest from reference TRBV19 and TRBJ2-7 gives the full variable domain: DGGITQSPKYLFRKEGQNVTLSCEQNLNHDAMYWYRQDPGQGLRLIYYSQIVNDFQKGDIAEGYSVSREKKESFPLTVTSAQKNPTAFYLCASSPGLSYEQYFGPGTRLTVT.

This chain connects TRBV11-2 to TRBJ2-4, with TRBD1 matching 7 bases. The germline V gene encodes CDR1 SGHAT and CDR2 FQNNGV. The V segment lost 6 bases and the J segment 1 base; nucleotides outside the gene matches: 6. The CDR3 spans 15 residues. Here the CDR3 DNA reads TGTGCCAGCAGGTCGATACAGGGGGCCAAAAACATTCAGTACTTC. Protein product: CASRSIQGAKNIQYF.

V and J are TRBV18 and TRBJ2-7, with 15 positions matching TRBD2. The J call may be wrong; the DNA end is better matched by TRBJ2-1. Germline loops: CDR1 KGHSH, CDR2 LQKENI. The CDR3 runs to 17 residues. The CDR3 DNA sequence: TGTGCCAGCTCACCACCGGGACTAGCGGGAGGAACCAGTGAGCAGTTCTTC. It encodes CASSPPGLAGGTSEQFF.

This clonotype came up many times. The chain uses TRBV9 and TRBJ1-2; D call uncertain. Trimming left V 5 bases short and J 5 bases short, with 7 bases between. Germline V gene sequence: CDR1 SGDLS, CDR2 YYNGEE. This CDR3 comprises 11 residues. CDR3 in DNA: TGTGCCAGCAGGTCAGATTATGGCTACACCTTC. Amino acids: CASRSDYGYTF. Full variable domain (outside the CDR3, taken from reference TRBV9 and TRBJ1-2): DSGVTQTPKHLITATGQRVTLRCSPRSGDLSVYWYQQSLDQGLQFLIQYYNGEERAKGNILERFSAQQFPDLHSELNLSSLELGDSALYFCASRSDYGYTFGSGTRLTVV.

The chain is built from TRBV20-1 and TRBJ1-2; 10 bases line up with TRBD1. From germline, CDR1 is DFQATT and CDR2 SNEGSKA (reference sequence). V was clipped by 3 bases and J by 7 bases; unmatched bases: 8. CDR3 size: 14 residues. In nucleotides, the CDR3 is TGCAGTGCTAGGTCGGGACAGGGGAGGGGTGGCTACACCTTC. Amino acid sequence: CSARSGQGRGGYTF.

To note about this clonotype: The junction and the germline gene differ at one end; a read error may be behind it. This chain uses TRBV7-2 with TRBJ2-7, with 7 bases aligning to TRBD1. CDR3 size: 14 residues. Germline assignment: CDR1 SGHTA and CDR2 FQGNSA. CDR3 sequence (DNA): TGTGTCAGCAGTACCCGACAGGGCTCCTACGAGCAGTACTTC. Protein product: CVSSTRQGSYEQYF.

The chain links TRBV7-9 to TRBJ2-3; 7 nucleotides line up with TRBD1. The CDR3 consists of 14 residues. V lost 5 bases, J lost 6 bases, and 8 bases stayed unmatched. Germline V gene sequence: CDR1 SEHNR, CDR2 FQNEAQ (reference sequence). The CDR3, as DNA: TGTGCCAGCAGCCCCGACAGGGTAGGGGATACGCAGTATTTT. It encodes CASSPDRVGDTQYF.

As regards this clonotype: Its ends do not fully match the called genes, so a read error is possible. J is TRBJ2-3 and V is TRBV15, with 12 bases identical to TRBD2. The CDR3 sequence is 19 residues long. Germline V gene lookup returns CDR1 LNHNV and CDR2 YYDKDF (reference sequence). CDR3 residues: CATSRDRLAGERGTDAQYF. DNA of the CDR3: TGTGCCACCAGCAGAGATCGACTAGCGGGAGAGCGGGGCACAGATGCGCAGTATTTT.

This clonotype turned up a few times. The rearrangement joins TRBV4-1 to TRBJ1-1; 7 positions match TRBD1. The J segment lost 6 bases and the V segment lost 0 bases, leaving 7 bases of the junction unmatched. The germline CDR1 and CDR2 sequences are MGHRA and YSYEKL. The CDR3 loop spans 15 amino acids. CDR3 amino acids: CASSQESGGGSEAFF. For the CDR3, the DNA is TGCGCCAGCAGCCAAGAGTCAGGGGGGGGATCTGAAGCTTTCTTT.

V and J are TRBV20-1 and TRBJ2-3; perhaps D is TRBD1 or TRBD2 (5 bases each). The CDR3 length is 14 residues. Germline V lookup: CDR1 DFQATT, CDR2 SNEGSKA (reference sequence). V was trimmed by 5 bases and J by 3 bases, leaving 15 bases between them. The CDR3 reads CSAAPRGATDTQYF. The DNA of the CDR3 is TGCAGTGCTGCCCCCCGAGGGGCTACAGATACGCAGTATTTT.